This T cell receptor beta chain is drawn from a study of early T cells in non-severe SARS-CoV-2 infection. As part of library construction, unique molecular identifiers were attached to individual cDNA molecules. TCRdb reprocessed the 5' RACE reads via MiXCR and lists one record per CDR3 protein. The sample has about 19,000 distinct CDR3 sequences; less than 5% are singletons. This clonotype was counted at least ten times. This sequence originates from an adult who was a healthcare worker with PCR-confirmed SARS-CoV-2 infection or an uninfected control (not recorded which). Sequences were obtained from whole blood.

CDR3: CAWSAANTEAFF. CDR3 DNA sequence: TGTGCCTGGAGTGCGGCGAACACTGAAGCTTTCTTT. The chain joins TRBV30 to TRBJ1-1; D ambiguous. This CDR3 is 12 amino acids long. The V end was cut by 1 base, the J end by 1 base, with 4 bases between. Germline CDR1 reads GTSNPN; CDR2 reads SVGIG (reference sequence).